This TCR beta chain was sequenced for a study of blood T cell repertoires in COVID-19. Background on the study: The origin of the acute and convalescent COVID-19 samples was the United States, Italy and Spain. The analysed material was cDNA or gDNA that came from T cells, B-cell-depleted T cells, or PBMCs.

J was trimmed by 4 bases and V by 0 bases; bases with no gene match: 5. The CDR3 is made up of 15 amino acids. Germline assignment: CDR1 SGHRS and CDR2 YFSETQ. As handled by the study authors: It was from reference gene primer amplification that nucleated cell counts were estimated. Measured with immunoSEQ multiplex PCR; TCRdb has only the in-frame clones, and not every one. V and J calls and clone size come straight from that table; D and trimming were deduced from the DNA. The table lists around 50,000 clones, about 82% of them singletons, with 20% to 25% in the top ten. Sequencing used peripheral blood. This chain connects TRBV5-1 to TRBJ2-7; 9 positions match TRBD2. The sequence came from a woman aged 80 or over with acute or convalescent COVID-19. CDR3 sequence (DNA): TGCGCCAGCAGCTTGGTGCCTAGCGGGGTTTACGAGCAGTACTTC. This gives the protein CASSLVPSGVYEQYF. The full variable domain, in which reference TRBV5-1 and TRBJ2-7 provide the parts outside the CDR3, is KAGVTQTPRYLIKTRGQQVTLSCSPISGHRSVSWYQQTPGQGLQFLFEYFSETQRNKGNFPGRFSGRQFSNSRSEMNVSTLELGDSALYLCASSLVPSGVYEQYFGPGTRLTVT.